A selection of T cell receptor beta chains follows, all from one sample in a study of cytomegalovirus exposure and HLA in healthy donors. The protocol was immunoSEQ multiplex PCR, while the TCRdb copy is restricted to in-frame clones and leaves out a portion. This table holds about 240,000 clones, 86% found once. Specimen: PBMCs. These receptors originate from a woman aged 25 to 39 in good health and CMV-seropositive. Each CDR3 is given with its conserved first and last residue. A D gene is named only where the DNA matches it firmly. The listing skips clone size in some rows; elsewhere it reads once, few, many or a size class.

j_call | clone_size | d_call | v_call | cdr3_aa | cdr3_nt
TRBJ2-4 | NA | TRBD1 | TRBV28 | CASSFGRGLDPAKNIQYF | TGTGCCAGCAGTTTCGGCAGGGGGCTTGACCCAGCCAAAAACATTCAGTACTTC
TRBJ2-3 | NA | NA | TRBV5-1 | CASSLETGSTDTQYF | TGCGCCAGCAGCTTGGAGACGGGGAGCACAGATACGCAGTATTTT
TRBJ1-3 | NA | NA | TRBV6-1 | CASRITGSGNTIYF | TGTGCCAGCAGAATTACAGGGTCTGGAAACACCATATATTTT
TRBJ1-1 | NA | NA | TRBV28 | CASSLGVRTEAFF | TGTGCCAGCAGTCTCGGGGTTAGGACTGAAGCTTTCTTT
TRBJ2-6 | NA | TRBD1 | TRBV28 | CASRPGTGVSGANVLTF | TGTGCCAGCAGGCCCGGGACAGGGGTCTCTGGGGCCAACGTCCTGACTTTC
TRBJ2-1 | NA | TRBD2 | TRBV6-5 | CARSSGRANEQFF | TGTGCCAGATCTAGCGGGAGGGCCAATGAGCAGTTCTTC
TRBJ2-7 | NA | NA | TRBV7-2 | CASSLGAGTPPYEQYF | TGTGCCAGCAGCTTAGGGGCAGGGACTCCCCCCTACGAGCAGTACTTC
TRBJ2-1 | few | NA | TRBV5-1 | CASSGVQGGNEQFF | TGCGCCAGCAGTGGGGTGCAGGGTGGGAATGAGCAGTTCTTC
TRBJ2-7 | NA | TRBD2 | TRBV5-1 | CASSPSGTSTYEQYF | TGCGCCAGCAGCCCTAGCGGAACCTCGACCTACGAGCAGTACTTC
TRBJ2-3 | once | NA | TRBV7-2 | CASSLKGSRDTQYF | TGTGCCAGCAGCTTGAAAGGGAGCAGGGATACGCAGTATTTT
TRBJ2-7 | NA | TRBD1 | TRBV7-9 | CASSYGQAYEQYF | TGTGCCAGCAGTTACGGACAGGCCTACGAGCAGTACTTC
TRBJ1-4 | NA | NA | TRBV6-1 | CASSEERGSGEKLFF | TGTGCCAGCAGTGAAGAGCGGGGGAGCGGGGAAAAACTGTTTTTT
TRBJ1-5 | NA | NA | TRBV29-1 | CSVEYPGGGGLDQPQHF | TGCAGCGTTGAATATCCGGGTGGGGGGGGCTTGGATCAGCCCCAGCATTTT
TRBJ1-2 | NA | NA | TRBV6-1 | CASSEGPISGGAVGYTF | TGTGCCAGCAGTGAGGGGCCTATAAGTGGGGGGGCTGTTGGCTACACCTTC
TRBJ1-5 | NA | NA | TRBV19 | CASSIGGGSNQPQHF | TGTGCCAGTAGTATAGGGGGCGGCAGCAATCAGCCCCAGCATTTT
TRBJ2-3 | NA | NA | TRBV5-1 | CASSSTRQGDTQYF | TGCGCCAGCAGCTCGACACGGCAGGGAGATACGCAGTATTTT
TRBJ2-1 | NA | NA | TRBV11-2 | CASSFSGNEQFF | TGTGCCAGCAGCTTTAGCGGCAATGAGCAGTTCTTC
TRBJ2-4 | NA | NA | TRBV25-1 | CASSDSRGIRQPKNIQYF | TGTGCCAGCAGTGATTCTCGGGGAATCAGGCAGCCCAAAAACATTCAGTACTTC
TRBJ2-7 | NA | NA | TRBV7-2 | CASSLPRHEQYF | TGTGCCAGCAGCCTGCCTAGACACGAGCAGTACTTC
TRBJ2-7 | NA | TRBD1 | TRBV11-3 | CASSSGQGASYEQYF | TGTGCCAGCAGCTCGGGACAGGGGGCCTCCTACGAGCAGTACTTC
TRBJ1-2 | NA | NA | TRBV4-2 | CASSQSIRVRDYGYTF | TGTGCCAGCAGCCAGAGTATCAGGGTGAGAGACTATGGCTACACCTTC
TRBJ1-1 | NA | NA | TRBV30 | CAWSDLDSHNPFYTEAFF | TGTGCCTGGAGTGACCTTGACTCGCACAATCCTTTTTACACTGAAGCTTTCTTT
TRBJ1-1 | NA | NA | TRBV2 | CASSGESTEAFF | TGTGCCAGCAGTGGGGAGTCTACTGAAGCTTTCTTT
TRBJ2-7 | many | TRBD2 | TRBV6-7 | CASRRKREGYEQYF | TGTGCCAGCAGACGGAAGCGGGAGGGCTACGAGCAGTACTTC
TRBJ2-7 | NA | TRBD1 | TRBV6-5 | CASSSDRGPTYEQYF | TGTGCCAGCAGTTCCGACAGGGGACCTACCTACGAGCAGTACTTC
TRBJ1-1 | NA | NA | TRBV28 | CASSLIQGWEREAFF | TGTGCCAGCAGTTTAATTCAGGGGTGGGAACGTGAAGCTTTCTTT
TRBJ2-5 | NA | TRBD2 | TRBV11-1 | CASSLAGGQETQYF | TGTGCCAGCTCATTGGCGGGGGGGCAAGAGACCCAGTACTTC
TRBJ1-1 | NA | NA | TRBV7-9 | CASSPGALNTEAFF | TGTGCCAGCAGCCCAGGGGCCTTGAACACTGAAGCTTTCTTT
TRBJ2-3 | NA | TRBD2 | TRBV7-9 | CASSTSGSTDTQYF | TGTGCCAGCAGCACTAGCGGGTCCACAGATACGCAGTATTTT
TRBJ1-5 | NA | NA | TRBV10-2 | CASSPPYQPQHF | TGCGCCAGCAGTCCTCCCTATCAGCCCCAGCATTTT
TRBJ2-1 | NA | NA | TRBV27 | CASSPRGSAANEQFF | TGTGCCAGCAGTCCCCGGGGGAGCGCCGCGAATGAGCAGTTCTTC
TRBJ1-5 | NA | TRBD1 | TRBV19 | CASSHPGQGGNQPQHF | TGTGCCAGTAGTCATCCCGGACAGGGGGGGAATCAGCCCCAGCATTTT
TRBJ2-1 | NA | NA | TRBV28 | CASSLGLVIGNNEQFF | TGTGCCAGCAGTTTAGGTCTAGTGATAGGCAACAATGAGCAGTTCTTC
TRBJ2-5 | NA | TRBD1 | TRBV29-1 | CSEVTGGSETQYF | TGCAGCGAGGTGACAGGGGGCTCGGAGACCCAGTACTTC
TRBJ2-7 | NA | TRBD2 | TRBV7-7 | CASSLAAGGSYEQYF | TGTGCTAGCAGCTTAGCGGCGGGAGGATCCTACGAGCAGTACTTC
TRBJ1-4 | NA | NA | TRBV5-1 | CASSLAGSGEKLFF | TGCGCCAGCAGCTTGGCAGGATCTGGGGAAAAACTGTTTTTT
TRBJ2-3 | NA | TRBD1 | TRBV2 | CAMSGTGGTDTQYF | TGTGCCATGTCCGGGACAGGGGGCACAGATACGCAGTATTTT
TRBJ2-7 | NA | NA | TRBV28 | CASRNGGVNDEQYF | TGTGCCAGCAGAAACGGAGGGGTGAACGACGAGCAGTACTTC
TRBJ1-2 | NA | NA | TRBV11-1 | CASSDLTFADTYGYTF | TGTGCCAGCAGCGACCTGACATTTGCAGACACCTATGGCTACACCTTC
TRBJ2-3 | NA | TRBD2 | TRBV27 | CASSTLAGAGDTQYF | TGTGCCAGCAGTACCTTAGCGGGAGCTGGGGATACGCAGTATTTT
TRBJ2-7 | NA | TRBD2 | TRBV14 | CASSPGLAGRNEQYF | TGTGCCAGCAGCCCGGGACTAGCGGGACGAAACGAGCAGTACTTC
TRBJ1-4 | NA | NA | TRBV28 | CASSSPVSVPNEKLFF | TGTGCCAGCAGTTCCCCCGTATCGGTACCTAATGAAAAACTGTTTTTT
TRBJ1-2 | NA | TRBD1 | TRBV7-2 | CASSFQGAQLWGYTF | TGTGCCAGCAGCTTCCAGGGGGCGCAACTGTGGGGCTACACCTTC
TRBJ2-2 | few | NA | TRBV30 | CAWSGGATNTGELFF | TGTGCCTGGAGTGGCGGGGCTACTAACACCGGGGAGCTGTTTTTT
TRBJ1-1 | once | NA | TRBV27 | CASSFRGTEAFF | TGTGCCAGCAGTTTCAGAGGGACTGAAGCTTTCTTT
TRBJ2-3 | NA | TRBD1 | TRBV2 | CASRSSGGRADTQYF | TGTGCCAGTAGGAGTTCAGGGGGCAGGGCAGATACGCAGTATTTT
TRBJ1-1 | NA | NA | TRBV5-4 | CASSLRRMNTEAFF | TGTGCCAGCAGCTTGAGGAGGATGAACACTGAAGCTTTCTTT
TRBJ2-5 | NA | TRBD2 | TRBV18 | CASSLAGDQETQYF | TGTGCCAGCTCACTAGCGGGAGACCAAGAGACCCAGTACTTC
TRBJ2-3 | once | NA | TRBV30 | CAYMSDTQYF | TGTGCCTACATGTCAGATACGCAGTATTTT
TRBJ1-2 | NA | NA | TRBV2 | CASTPTGGGYGYTF | TGTGCCAGCACCCCTACGGGGGGGGGCTATGGCTACACCTTC
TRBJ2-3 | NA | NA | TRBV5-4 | CATSPLIGTDTQYF | TGTGCCACTAGCCCTCTTATCGGCACAGATACGCAGTATTTT
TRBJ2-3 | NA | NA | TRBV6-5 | CASSYAALTTDTQYF | TGTGCCAGCAGTTACGCGGCCCTTACGACGGATACGCAGTATTTT
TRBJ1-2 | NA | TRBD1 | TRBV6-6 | CASSYSVGQGDGYTF | TGTGCCAGCAGTTACTCTGTCGGACAGGGTGATGGCTACACCTTC
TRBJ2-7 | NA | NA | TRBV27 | CASSFGDTSYEQYF | TGTGCCAGCAGTTTCGGTGACACCTCCTACGAGCAGTACTTC
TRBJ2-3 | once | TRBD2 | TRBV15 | CATSGGLGKSDTQYF | TGTGCCACCAGCGGGGGACTAGGTAAATCAGATACGCAGTATTTT
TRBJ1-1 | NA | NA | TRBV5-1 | CASRGGQAEAFF | TGCGCCAGCAGAGGAGGTCAGGCTGAAGCTTTCTTT
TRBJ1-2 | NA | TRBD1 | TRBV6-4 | CASRVTGGAFTHYGYTF | TGTGCCAGCAGAGTGACAGGGGGCGCATTTACCCACTATGGCTACACCTTC
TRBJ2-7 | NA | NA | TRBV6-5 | CASSFTGTSSYEQYF | TGTGCCAGCAGTTTTACAGGAACGAGCTCCTACGAGCAGTACTTC